This T cell receptor beta chain is drawn from a study of response to subunit inactivated influenza vaccine (dated by TCRdb to 2017 to 2018). For the study in its entirety: To follow how T cells responded to a trivalent subunit inactivated influenza vaccine, the researchers relied on deep quantitative profiling of the T cell receptor repertoire.

For CDR1 and CDR2, the germline V gene lists LGHNA and YSLEER. Relative to germline, V is missing 0 bases and J is missing 4 bases, with 3 bases of the junction outside any gene match. The CDR3 numbers 15 residues from cysteine through phenylalanine. Just the 45-base CDR3 DNA is kept, in frame starting at base 1. Overall study results and their limits: The authors suggested that each seasonal influenza vaccination may recruit only a limited number of new T cells.

This clonotype appeared a few times. What this receptor recognizes is not known. Base qualities are missing; no much larger clone stands one base away. Receptors were amplified or captured by RT-PCR. Sequencing took place on an Illumina HiSeq 2500. Through fastp at Q25 and MiXCR, TCRdb rebuilt clones from the public reads, retaining in-frame beta chains. Here each entry gathers all rows of one CDR3 protein and keeps the most common genes and DNA. The sample contains hundreds of thousands of distinct CDR3 sequences, around 10% of them found a single time. The ten largest clones take up 9.5% to 12% of the sample. These data also formed part of another study, on T cells expressing NK-cell markers. The second paper further reports: 5'RACE template switching, by which a universal primer site and unique molecular identifiers were added, was used to make TCR beta cDNA libraries. In sorted CD3+CD56+NKG2C+, CD3+CD56+NKG2C- and CD3+CD56-NKG2C+ T-cell subsets from about 8 donors, TCR beta-chain repertoires were profiled. Seven of the eight sequenced donors were HCMV-seropositive and one was HCMV-seronegative. In several experiments an anti-gammadeltaTCR antibody was added to restrict sorting to alphabetaTCR-expressing T cells. In over 5 donors, the dominant CD3+CD56+NKG2C+ clonotypes were among the top 10 CD8+ clonotypes and accounted for roughly 1.0-8% of CD8+ T cells. Those dominant clonotypes were again the most abundant among CD3+CD56-NKG2C+ cells in a handful of donors, at 28.3-60.1%. It remained unclear whether the expanded NKG2C-expressing T cell clones were specific for HCMV antigens. The eight sequenced donors were randomly selected healthy volunteers, three men and five women. HCMV-specific IgG was detected in serum with a commercial ELISA kit to determine HCMV serostatus. Peripheral blood mononuclear cells were isolated from blood by Ficoll density gradient centrifugation. For more than five donors, bulk peripheral blood T-cell repertoires were also sequenced from unsorted PBMC. cDNA synthesis was primed from the TCR beta constant segment, followed by two successive PCR amplification steps. Sequencing of the libraries produced 2 x 150 bp reads on Illumina HiSeq 2000/2500, MiSeq or NextSeq. MIGEC was used to demultiplex reads and group reads by UMI, and MiTCR was used to assemble and quantify clonotypes. To exclude erroneous sequences, only TCR cDNA sequences supported by at least two reads were retained. The tcR package was used for downstream repertoire analysis, and clonotypes were matched between fractions using CDR3 nucleotide sequence together with V segment. VDJmatch was used to annotate antigen specificity against VDJdb, with one amino acid substitution in CDR3 allowed.

This receptor was taken from a man aged 45-65 years who received an inactivated influenza vaccine. Donor details come from another sample of the same person, matched by shared clones. Rearrangement joined TRBV4-3 to TRBJ1-5, with TRBD1 identical over 7 junction bases. The specimen was PBMCs from blood, collected on the day of vaccination. The nucleotides read TGCGCCAGCAGCCAAGAAACAGGGGCGAATCAGCCCCAGCATTTT. Its coded protein is CASSQETGANQPQHF.